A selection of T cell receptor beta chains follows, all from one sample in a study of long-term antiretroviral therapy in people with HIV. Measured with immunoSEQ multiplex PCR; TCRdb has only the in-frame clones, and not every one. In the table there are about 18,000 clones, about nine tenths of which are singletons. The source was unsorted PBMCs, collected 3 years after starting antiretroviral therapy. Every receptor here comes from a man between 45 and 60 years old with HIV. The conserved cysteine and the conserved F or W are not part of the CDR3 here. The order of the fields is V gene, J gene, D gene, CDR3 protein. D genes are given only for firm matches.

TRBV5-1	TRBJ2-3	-	ASSWGPGLHTDTQY
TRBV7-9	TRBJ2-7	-	ASSFSSSYEQY
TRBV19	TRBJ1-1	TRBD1	ASSFTGTGNTEAF
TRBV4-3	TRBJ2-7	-	ASSQERRGTYEQY
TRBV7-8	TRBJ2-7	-	ASSFTVPYEQY
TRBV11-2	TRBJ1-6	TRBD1	ASAQGAWANSPLH
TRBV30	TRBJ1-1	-	AWSSGANTEAF
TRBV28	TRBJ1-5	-	ASSLRGHQPQH
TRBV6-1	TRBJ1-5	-	ASNLGGGNQPQH
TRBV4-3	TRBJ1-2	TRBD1	ASSQVGQGADGYT
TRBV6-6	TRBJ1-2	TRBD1	ASGPDRTLYGYT
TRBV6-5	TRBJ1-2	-	ASCREGYT
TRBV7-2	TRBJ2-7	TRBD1	ASSLEVTGVSYEQY
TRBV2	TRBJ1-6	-	ASSEADDGQGGSLH
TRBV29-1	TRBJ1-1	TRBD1	SVEKGGDRGAF
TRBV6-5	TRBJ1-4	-	ASSWPGVEKLF